One and the same sample provided the 21 T cell receptor beta chains below, sequenced in a study of T cell responses to AZD1222 COVID-19 vaccine. Data came from immunoSEQ multiplex PCR; TCRdb stores just in-frame clones and leaves some out. This table has 96,000 or so clones, around 90% appearing once. The specimen comprised peripheral blood, sampled on day 0 of AZD1222 vaccination. The origin of the receptors is an adult in good health.

This clone was counted a single time. The V call is TRBV29-1, the J call TRBJ2-5, with D perhaps TRBD2 (6 bases). V gave up 4 bases and J gave up 2 bases, with 11 bases separating them. The CDR3 length is 13 residues. Germline-derived CDR1 and CDR2 are SQVTM and ANQGSEA. CDR3 residues: CSVAPGVQETQYF. CDR3 nucleotides: TGCAGCGTTGCCCCGGGGGTGCAAGAGACCCAGTACTTC. The variable domain in full, with the rest retrieved from reference TRBV29-1 and TRBJ2-5, is SAVISQKPSRDICQRGTSLTIQCQVDSQVTMMFWYRQQPGQSLTLIATANQGSEATYESGFVIDKFPISRPNLTFSTLTVSNMSPEDSSIYLCSVAPGVQETQYFGPGTRLLVL.

The chain combines TRBV7-9 with TRBJ1-2; D uncertain. Germline CDR1 reads SEHNR; CDR2 reads FQNEAQ (reference sequence). The CDR3 contains 14 residues. The V gene lost 6 bases and the J gene lost 4 bases, with 15 bases spanning the gap. CDR3 in amino acids: CASRADREGYGYTF. The CDR3 DNA follows: TGTGCCAGCAGGGCCGATCGGGAAGGCTATGGCTACACCTTC.

The genes are TRBV5-4 and TRBJ1-3; D might be TRBD1 (5 bases). The CDR3 extends over 13 amino acids. V lost 1 base and J 4 bases, leaving 6 bases between the germline ends. Germline-derived CDR1 and CDR2 are SGHNT and YYREEE (reference sequence). CDR3 residues: CASSLNRGNTIYF. DNA of the CDR3: TGTGCCAGCAGCTTGAACAGGGGAAACACCATATATTTT.

In DNA, the CDR3 is TGTGCCAGCAGCCTCAGACAGGGACTTTATGAAAAACTGTTTTTT. As protein: CASSLRQGLYEKLFF. The chain joins TRBV7-9 to TRBJ1-4; 7 bases align to TRBD1. The CDR3 runs 15 residues. The V gene's germline CDR1 is SEHNR and CDR2 FQNEAQ (reference sequence). J lost 6 bases, V lost 5 bases, and 9 bases had no gene match. The complete variable domain, with remaining parts taken from reference TRBV7-9 and TRBJ1-4, reads DTGVSQNPRHKITKRGQNVTFRCDPISEHNRLYWYRQTLGQGPEFLTYFQNEAQLEKSRLLSDRFSAERPKGSFSTLEIQRTEQGDSAMYLCASSLRQGLYEKLFFGSGTQLSVL.

The chain uses TRBV6-2 or TRBV6-3 and TRBJ1-3; D not certain. This CDR3 has 14 amino acids. Germline-derived CDR1 and CDR2 are MNHEY and SVGEGT. V lost 4 bases and J 3 bases, leaving 10 bases between the germline ends. CDR3 amino acids: CASSWMKSGNTIYF. CDR3 sequence (DNA): TGTGCCAGCAGTTGGATGAAGAGTGGAAACACCATATATTTT.

As DNA, the CDR3 is TGCAGCGGCCTAACGGTGGACGGAAACACCATATATTTT. Translating it yields CSGLTVDGNTIYF. V and J are TRBV29-1 and TRBJ1-3; the D is unclear. The CDR3 covers 13 residues. V lost 7 bases to trimming and J lost 4 bases, with 14 bases between them. CDR1 is SQVTM and CDR2 is ANQGSEA in the germline V gene. The whole variable domain, remainder taken from reference TRBV29-1 and TRBJ1-3, is SAVISQKPSRDICQRGTSLTIQCQVDSQVTMMFWYRQQPGQSLTLIATANQGSEATYESGFVIDKFPISRPNLTFSTLTVSNMSPEDSSIYLCSGLTVDGNTIYFGEGSWLTVV.

This clone was observed a few times. The chain employs TRBV18 and TRBJ2-2, with TRBD1 as a possible D gene (6 bases). The germline V gene has CDR1 KGHSH and CDR2 LQKENI. CDR3 length: 15 amino acids. Trimming removed 4 bases at V and 4 bases at J, with 13 bases between. CDR3 protein: CASSLDSQSTGELFF. The CDR3 nucleotides are TGTGCCAGCTCACTGGACAGCCAGAGCACCGGGGAGCTGTTTTTT. The variable domain in full, completed from reference TRBV18 and TRBJ2-2, reads NAGVMQNPRHLVRRRGQEARLRCSPMKGHSHVYWYRQLPEEGLKFMVYLQKENIIDESGMPKERFSAEFPKEGPSILRIQQVVRGDSAAYFCASSLDSQSTGELFFGEGSRLTVL.

The chain's CDR3 is CASSPTGDTQYF. The DNA for the CDR3 is TGTGCCAGCTCACCCACCGGGGATACGCAGTATTTT. J is TRBJ2-3 and V is TRBV18; D remains unclear. The ends were cut back, 3 bases at V and 6 bases at J, with 7 bases in the middle. The CDR3 has 12 amino acids. In germline, CDR1 is KGHSH, CDR2 LQKENI.

The gene calls are TRBV5-4 and TRBJ1-1; tentatively, D is TRBD1 (6 bases). The germline V gene encodes CDR1 SGHNT and CDR2 YYREEE (reference sequence). This CDR3 contains 13 residues. Between the trimmed V and J ends, which lost 3 bases and 4 bases, there was a span of 10 bases. The CDR3 reads CASSSQGRTEAFF. Written as DNA, the CDR3 is TGTGCCAGCAGCTCCCAGGGGCGCACTGAAGCTTTCTTT.

The chain carries TRBV19 and TRBJ1-1, with unresolved D. This CDR3 has 15 residues. Germline CDR1 reads LNHDA; CDR2 reads SQIVND (reference sequence). Trimming took 9 bases from V and 4 from J, leaving 21 bases between them. CDR3 sequence reads: CASLPVRTLGTEAFF. The CDR3 DNA reads TGTGCCAGCCTCCCTGTTCGGACCCTGGGCACTGAAGCTTTCTTT.

The chain employs TRBV28 and TRBJ2-7, with TRBD2 matching 9 bases. V was clipped by 2 bases and J by 2 bases; unmatched bases: 1. The germline V gene has CDR1 MDHEN and CDR2 SYDVKM. The CDR3 spans 14 residues. CDR3 protein: CASSLGGRAYEQYF. Written as DNA, the CDR3 is TGTGCCAGCAGTTTAGGCGGGAGGGCCTACGAGCAGTACTTC.

This chain uses TRBV5-1 with TRBJ1-2; D remains unclear. Germline lookup yields CDR1 SGHRS and CDR2 YFSETQ. This CDR3 is built from 13 residues. V shed 4 bases and J shed 0 bases, with 7 bases lying between them. The CDR3 coding sequence is TGCGCCAGCAGCAACAACGCTAACTATGGCTACACCTTC. Translation: CASSNNANYGYTF.

The count of this clone is one. J is TRBJ1-2 and V is TRBV9; a weak D match, TRBD1 (5 bases). Germline V CDR1 and CDR2: SGDLS, YYNGEE. Trimming removed 4 bases from V and 2 bases from J, with 9 bases in between. CDR3 length: 13 amino acids. The chain's CDR3 is CASSPQGNYGYTF. The CDR3 DNA reads as TGTGCCAGCAGCCCCCAGGGAAACTATGGCTACACCTTC.

The chain is built from TRBV11-1 and TRBJ1-2, with unresolved D. Trimming removed 1 base at V and 8 bases at J, with 11 bases between. The CDR3 extends over 13 amino acids. Per germline, CDR1 SGHAT and CDR2 FQDESV (reference sequence). In nucleotides, the CDR3 is TGTGCCAGCAGCTTAGATCCGACGCGGGGCTACACCTTC. This codes for CASSLDPTRGYTF.

This clone was detected a few times. This chain links TRBV19 with TRBJ1-4; possible D gene TRBD1, 6 bases. The CDR3 runs 13 residues. CDR1 is LNHDA and CDR2 is SQIVND in the germline V gene (reference sequence). V was pared by 3 bases and J by 11 bases, with 13 bases between. The CDR3 DNA follows: TGTGCCAGTAGTATGAGGGGGTTGGGGAAACTGTTTTTT. Its protein is CASSMRGLGKLFF.

The rearrangement links TRBV6-2 or TRBV6-3 to TRBJ1-5; TRBD1 is a possible D gene (5 bases). Germline assignment: CDR1 MNHEY and CDR2 SVGEGT. The CDR3 runs to 16 residues. Between the trimmed V and J ends, which lost 2 bases and 2 bases, there was a span of 13 bases. The CDR3 is CASSYATGVGNQPQHF. CDR3 in DNA: TGTGCCAGCAGTTACGCTACAGGTGTAGGCAATCAGCCCCAGCATTTT.

The chain links TRBV6-6 to TRBJ2-7, with unresolved D. The CDR3 sequence is 13 residues long. V lost 5 bases and J lost 0, with 8 bases in between. Germline lookup yields CDR1 MNHNY and CDR2 SVGAGI (reference sequence). The CDR3 loop reads CASSLVNSYEQYF. CDR3 DNA sequence: TGTGCCAGCAGTCTAGTGAACTCCTACGAGCAGTACTTC.

The chain couples TRBV7-2 to TRBJ1-1; D not resolved. The germline V gene has CDR1 SGHTA and CDR2 FQGNSA. Trimming left V 5 bases short and J 11 bases short, with 33 bases between. The CDR3 is made up of 18 amino acids. In DNA form, the CDR3 reads TGTGCCAGCAGCCGCCCGTTAACATGGAGTGTGCGGCAACGATTGGCTTTCTTT. Encoded protein: CASSRPLTWSVRQRLAFF.

The V gene is TRBV28, the J gene TRBJ1-6; possibly TRBD1 for D (6 bases). CDR3 size: 16 residues. Trimming removed 5 bases from V and 6 bases from J, with 17 bases in between. Germline V gene lookup returns CDR1 MDHEN and CDR2 SYDVKM. The chain's CDR3 is CASSNLPVRGNSPLHF. CDR3 DNA: TGTGCCAGCAGTAATTTGCCGGTCAGGGGTAATTCACCCCTCCACTTT. The whole variable domain, filled in from reference TRBV28 and TRBJ1-6, reads DVKVTQSSRYLVKRTGEKVFLECVQDMDHENMFWYRQDPGLGLRLIYFSYDVKMKEKGDIPEGYSVSREKKERFSLILESASTNQTSMYLCASSNLPVRGNSPLHFGNGTRLTVT.

This clone came up once. The chain couples TRBV28 to TRBJ2-1, with a possible D match to TRBD2 (5 bases). CDR3 length equals 16 residues. Trimming cost V 1 base and J 0 bases, with 10 bases left between them. Germline V gene data show CDR1 as MDHEN and CDR2 as SYDVKM. The CDR3 DNA sequence: TGTGCCAGCAGTTTATCCGGACTTGGCTCCTACAATGAGCAGTTCTTC. It translates to CASSLSGLGSYNEQFF.

The V gene is TRBV6-4, the J gene TRBJ1-1; D remains unclear. Looked up from germline, CDR1 is MRHNA and CDR2 is SNTAGT. The CDR3 is 13 residues long. V was shortened by 7 bases and J by 5 bases, with 14 bases between the two germline ends. CDR3 in amino acids: CASKRQAGTEAFF. The DNA of the CDR3 is TGTGCCAGCAAGAGGCAGGCCGGGACTGAAGCTTTCTTT.